Each of the 28 T cell receptor beta chains below was sequenced from the same sample in a study of cytomegalovirus exposure and HLA in healthy donors. PCR employed 60 Vbeta and 13 Jbeta primers. Data came from immunoSEQ multiplex PCR; TCRdb stores just in-frame clones and leaves some out. The table shows around 150,000 clones, with approximately 75% occurring only once. Source material: PBMCs. Receptor source: a woman younger than 30 in good health and CMV-seronegative.

This chain uses TRBV29-1 with TRBJ2-1; D is unclear. Germline CDR1 is SQVTM and CDR2 is ANQGSEA. The ends were cut back, 2 bases at V and 6 bases at J, with 11 bases in the middle. The CDR3 consists of 13 residues. CDR3 DNA: TGCAGCGTTGAATTAGAAGCTGGCAATGAGCAGTTCTTC. Translated: CSVELEAGNEQFF.

The genes are TRBV6-1 and TRBJ2-1; D is possibly TRBD2 (6 bases). This CDR3 region has 14 residues. Germline assignment: CDR1 MNHNS and CDR2 SASEGT. Deletions cut 4 bases from V and 2 bases from J, with 9 bases between. CDR3 region: CASSASAPYNEQFF. The DNA for the CDR3 is TGTGCCAGCAGTGCTAGCGCCCCCTACAATGAGCAGTTCTTC.

The rearrangement joins TRBV19 to TRBJ1-5; 11 nucleotides line up with TRBD1. This CDR3 spans 17 amino acids. In germline, CDR1 is LNHDA, CDR2 SQIVND (reference sequence). V lost 3 bases and J lost 7; bases outside the gene matches: 11. In DNA, the CDR3 is TGTGCCAGTAGTATCGATTCCGGGACAGGGGGTCGACAGCCCCAGCATTTT. This translates into CASSIDSGTGGRQPQHF.

This clone was picked up a small number of times. V gene TRBV7-9 combines with J gene TRBJ1-5, with D possibly TRBD1 on 6 matching bases. Trimming took 2 bases from V and 0 from J, leaving 11 bases between them. The CDR3 is 16 amino acids. Germline CDR1 and CDR2: SEHNR and FQNEAQ (reference sequence). CDR3 loop: CASSLIQGYSNQPQHF. The DNA of the CDR3 is TGTGCCAGCAGCTTAATCCAGGGGTATAGCAATCAGCCCCAGCATTTT.

V is TRBV13 and J is TRBJ2-7, with D possibly matching TRBD2 (7 bases). The germline V gene encodes CDR1 PRHDT and CDR2 FYEKMQ (reference sequence). There are 15 residues in the CDR3. Trimming cost V 5 bases and J 0 bases, with 14 bases left between them. The CDR3 nucleotides read TGTGCCAGCAGCGTGTACAGGGACTACTCCTACGAGCAGTACTTC. Protein: CASSVYRDYSYEQYF. Full variable domain (rest looked up from reference TRBV13 and TRBJ2-7): AAGVIQSPRHLIKEKRETATLKCYPIPRHDTVYWYQQGPGQDPQFLISFYEKMQSDKGSIPDRFSAQQFSDYHSELNMSSLELGDSALYFCASSVYRDYSYEQYFGPGTRLTVT.

This clone was seen more than once but under ten times. The V and J genes are TRBV5-6 and TRBJ2-3; 12 positions match TRBD2. Germline loops: CDR1 SGHDT, CDR2 YYEEEE. The CDR3 is made up of 15 amino acids. J was trimmed by 5 bases and V by 0 bases; bases with no gene match: 1. The DNA for the CDR3 is TGTGCCAGCAGCTTGGGACTAGCGGGAGTAGATACGCAGTATTTT. Its translation: CASSLGLAGVDTQYF.

The chain uses TRBV7-8 and TRBJ1-6; the D is unclear. The germline V gene has CDR1 SGHVS and CDR2 FQNEAQ. The CDR3 length is 15 residues. V was trimmed by 6 bases and J by 8 bases, leaving 17 bases between them. The CDR3: CASSPARVPHSPLHF. The DNA of the CDR3 is TGTGCCAGCAGTCCCGCCCGGGTACCCCATTCACCCCTCCACTTT. The whole variable domain, remainder taken from reference TRBV7-8 and TRBJ1-6, is GAGVSQSPRYKVAKRGQDVALRCDPISGHVSLFWYQQALGQGPEFLTYFQNEAQLDKSGLPSDRFFAERPEGSVSTLKIQRTQQEDSAVYLCASSPARVPHSPLHFGNGTRLTVT.

The gene calls are TRBV6-1 and TRBJ1-2; D is ambiguous. The CDR3 is made up of 15 amino acids. Germline assignment: CDR1 MNHNS and CDR2 SASEGT. Trimming stripped 0 bases from V and 3 bases from J, with 11 bases between. The CDR3 DNA reads TGTGCCAGCAGTGAAGCCACAGCGGCGCACTATGGCTACACCTTC. Amino acids: CASSEATAAHYGYTF.

The genes are TRBV21-1 and TRBJ2-3; TRBD1, the D gene given by the table, was not confirmed from the DNA. TRBV21-1 has pseudogene status. CDR3 size: 15 residues. The DNA of the CDR3 is TGTGCCAGCAGGGCGACAGGAGCGACCACAGATACGCAGTATTTT. Amino acid sequence: CASRATGATTDTQYF.

This clone was found a few times. V and J are TRBV10-1 and TRBJ1-4; TRBD1 aligns across 7 bases. Germline V lookup: CDR1 WNHNN, CDR2 SYGVQD (reference sequence). The junction had 3 bases not matched to a gene; V was cut back by 3 bases and J by 11 bases. This CDR3 is 12 amino acids long. The CDR3 nucleotides are TGCGCCAGCAGTGATGCGACAGGGAAACTGTTTTTT. The encoded protein is CASSDATGKLFF.

This chain uses TRBV7-8 with TRBJ1-1; D remains ambiguous. The germline CDR1 and CDR2 sequences are SGHVS and FQNEAQ. The V and J ends lost 7 bases and 5 bases respectively, with 17 bases between them. The CDR3 extends over 14 amino acids. The CDR3 here is CASKTYREGTEAFF. The CDR3 DNA reads TGTGCCAGCAAAACATACCGGGAGGGAACTGAAGCTTTCTTT.

The V call is TRBV9, the J call TRBJ2-1; 7 nucleotides agree with TRBD1. The V and J ends lost 4 bases and 9 bases, in that order; junction bases with no gene match: 4. The CDR3 is 12 residues long. Germline assignment: CDR1 SGDLS and CDR2 YYNGEE. DNA of the CDR3: TGTGCCAGCAGCCAGACAGGGTTTGAGCAGTTCTTC. Its protein is CASSQTGFEQFF.

This chain links TRBV5-1 with TRBJ1-6; 7 bases map to TRBD1. V trimming: 6 bases; J trimming: 7 bases; junction bases outside the gene matches: 10. CDR1 is SGHRS, CDR2 YFSETQ, per germline. The CDR3 length is 15 residues. The CDR3 spells CASKVQGGANSPLHF. CDR3 in DNA: TGCGCCAGCAAGGTCCAGGGGGGCGCGAATTCACCCCTCCACTTT.

The table lists this clone with a few counts. V and J are TRBV6-5 and TRBJ1-2; TRBD1 aligns across 7 bases. Trimming took 0 bases from V and 5 from J; bases not matched to a gene: 6. Germline CDR1 reads MNHEY; CDR2 reads SVGAGI. The CDR3 extends over 15 amino acids. CDR3 DNA sequence: TGTGCCAGCAGTTACTCGAGGGGACAGCCGTATGGCTACACCTTC. Its protein product is CASSYSRGQPYGYTF.

This chain joins TRBV5-1 and TRBJ2-7; TRBD2 agrees at 7 bases. The CDR3 sequence is 17 residues long. CDR1 is SGHRS, CDR2 YFSETQ, per germline. V lost 0 bases and J lost 0; bases outside the gene matches: 9. This CDR3 reads CASSLAHGGGTSYEQYF. DNA for the CDR3: TGCGCCAGCAGCTTGGCCCATGGGGGGGGGACCTCCTACGAGCAGTACTTC.

The chain combines TRBV9 with TRBJ1-4; D not certain. Trimming pared 0 bases from V and 0 bases from J, leaving 6 bases between. This CDR3 contains 15 residues. Per germline, CDR1 SGDLS and CDR2 YYNGEE. CDR3 region: CASSVEPATNEKLFF. The DNA of the CDR3 is TGTGCCAGCAGCGTAGAGCCGGCAACTAATGAAAAACTGTTTTTT.

The V and J genes are TRBV4-2 and TRBJ2-7, with D possibly being TRBD1 (6 bases). There are 15 residues in the CDR3. Per germline, CDR1 LGHNA and CDR2 YNFKEQ. V dropped 0 bases and J dropped 7 bases, with 16 bases sitting between them. This chain's CDR3 is CASSQDEQGLGEQYF. CDR3 bases: TGTGCCAGCAGCCAAGATGAACAGGGCCTTGGGGAGCAGTACTTC.

This sequence joins TRBV11-2 and TRBJ2-2, with D perhaps matching TRBD2 (6 bases). V was shortened by 3 bases and J by 5 bases, with 10 bases between the two germline ends. Germline loops: CDR1 SGHAT, CDR2 FQNNGV. The CDR3 extends over 14 amino acids. The CDR3 region has the DNA TGTGCCAGCAGCTTGCTAGCGCTTACCGGGGAGCTGTTTTTT. It specifies CASSLLALTGELFF. The full variable domain, in which reference TRBV11-2 and TRBJ2-2 provide the parts outside the CDR3, is EAGVAQSPRYKIIEKRQSVAFWCNPISGHATLYWYQQILGQGPKLLIQFQNNGVVDDSQLPKDRFSAERLKGVDSTLKIQPAKLEDSAVYLCASSLLALTGELFFGEGSRLTVL.

This sequence joins TRBV11-2 and TRBJ1-1; 7 bases agree with TRBD1. The CDR3 sequence is 15 residues long. Germline V lookup: CDR1 SGHAT, CDR2 FQNNGV. V lost 1 base and J lost 4; bases outside the gene matches: 6. Here the CDR3 reads CASSLAPRGSTEAFF. The DNA for the CDR3 is TGTGCCAGCAGCTTAGCCCCCAGGGGGTCCACTGAAGCTTTCTTT.

The V call is TRBV11-3, the J call TRBJ2-5; tentatively, D is TRBD1 (5 bases). TRBJ2-7 matches the DNA end more closely, so the J call is doubtful. Germline V gene sequence: CDR1 SGHNT, CDR2 YENEEA. The CDR3 has 13 residues. The CDR3 DNA is TGTGCCAGCAGCGCCACTGGGGCCTCCGAGCAGTACTTC. Amino acids: CASSATGASEQYF.

V and J are TRBV7-7 and TRBJ2-3; possibly TRBD1 for D (6 bases). The V and J ends lost 2 bases and 5 bases respectively, with 8 bases between them. The CDR3 is 13 amino acids. Germline CDR1 and CDR2: SSHAT and FNYEAQ (reference sequence). CDR3 DNA: TGTGCCAGCAGCTTATACAGGGAAGATACGCAGTATTTT. Amino acids: CASSLYREDTQYF.

This clone turned up a few times. The chain employs TRBV2 and TRBJ1-6; perhaps TRBD1 as D (5 bases). Germline CDR1 and CDR2: SNHLY and FYNNEI. CDR3 length equals 16 residues. Between the trimmed V and J ends, which lost 4 bases and 6 bases, there was a span of 16 bases. The CDR3 spells CASSATGTLFNSPLHF. DNA for the CDR3: TGTGCCAGCAGTGCCACCGGGACTTTATTTAATTCACCCCTCCACTTT.

There are a few counts of this clone. This chain links TRBV9 with TRBJ2-2, with 9 positions matching TRBD2. V gave up 2 bases and J gave up 2 bases; unmatched junction bases: 10. Germline V CDR1 and CDR2: SGDLS, YYNGEE. The length of the CDR3 is 18 residues. The CDR3 sequence is CASSVGRIAGDNTGELFF. The CDR3 nucleotides are TGTGCCAGCAGCGTCGGTCGAATAGCGGGAGATAACACCGGGGAGCTGTTTTTT. Based on the CDR3 plus reference TRBV9 and TRBJ2-2, the full variable domain is DSGVTQTPKHLITATGQRVTLRCSPRSGDLSVYWYQQSLDQGLQFLIQYYNGEERAKGNILERFSAQQFPDLHSELNLSSLELGDSALYFCASSVGRIAGDNTGELFFGEGSRLTVL.

The rearrangement links TRBV5-1 to TRBJ2-7, with 10 bases matching TRBD2. CDR3 length: 15 amino acids. With 1 base clipped from V and 0 bases from J, the junction kept 1 base outside the gene matches. Germline lookup yields CDR1 SGHRS and CDR2 YFSETQ. CDR3 sequence reads: CASSLSSGSSYEQYF. The CDR3 DNA reads as TGCGCCAGCAGCTTGTCTAGCGGGAGCTCCTACGAGCAGTACTTC.

A single count supports this clone. CDR3 residues: CASSQDEASGTITYEQYF. CDR3 coding DNA: TGCGCCAGCAGCCAAGATGAGGCTAGCGGGACGATAACCTACGAGCAGTACTTC. The chain joins TRBV4-1 to TRBJ2-7; 9 bases match TRBD2. From germline, CDR1 is MGHRA and CDR2 YSYEKL. V shed 0 bases, J shed 2 bases, and the junction held 11 bases outside the gene matches. The CDR3 consists of 18 residues.

CDR3 sequence: CASSLDWGHSYEQYF. CDR3 nucleotide sequence: TGCGCCAGCAGCTTGGATTGGGGACACTCCTACGAGCAGTACTTC. The rearrangement joins TRBV5-1 to TRBJ2-7; possible D gene TRBD1, 6 bases. The length of the CDR3 is 15 residues. Trimming left V 0 bases short and J 0 bases short, with 10 bases between. Germline CDR1 SGHRS, CDR2 YFSETQ.

The chain carries TRBV14 and TRBJ2-5; weak D call: TRBD2 (6 bases). CDR1 SGHDN and CDR2 FVKESK come from the germline V gene. The V end lost 4 bases, the J end lost 7 bases, and 19 bases lay between the germline ends. CDR3 length: 15 amino acids. The CDR3 region is CASSPSRGTWGTQYF. CDR3 in DNA: TGTGCCAGCAGCCCTTCGCGCGGGACTTGGGGGACCCAGTACTTC.

The chain recombines TRBV14 with TRBJ1-2; D is perhaps TRBD1 (5 bases). CDR1 is SGHDN and CDR2 is FVKESK in the germline V gene. The CDR3 has 13 amino acids. V lost 1 base and J lost 10, with 13 bases in between. The CDR3 DNA reads TGTGCCAGCAGCCAAGTAATGACAGCCCACTACACCTTC. Translating it yields CASSQVMTAHYTF.